The TCR beta chain under discussion was sequenced for a study of neurological immune-mediated disorders. V lost 3 bases and J 0 bases, leaving 19 bases between the germline ends. This CDR3 has 17 residues. Per the germline V gene, CDR1 is DFQATT and CDR2 is SNEGSKA (reference sequence). This clonotype was seen ten or more times. TCRdb itself ran the 5' RACE reads through MiXCR, one entry per CDR3 protein. This table has roughly 30,000 distinct CDR3 sequences, 13% appearing once. Time point meaning: technical triplicate 2. The V call is TRBV20-1, the J call TRBJ2-3; D remains unclear. Material: CD4+ T cells from blood. The sequence derives from a female donor with HTLV-1-associated myelopathy (HAM/TSP). The CDR3, as DNA: TGCAGTGCTAGGGCCAGCCAATTCATTACTAGCACAGATACGCAGTATTTT. This gives the protein CSARASQFITSTDTQYF.